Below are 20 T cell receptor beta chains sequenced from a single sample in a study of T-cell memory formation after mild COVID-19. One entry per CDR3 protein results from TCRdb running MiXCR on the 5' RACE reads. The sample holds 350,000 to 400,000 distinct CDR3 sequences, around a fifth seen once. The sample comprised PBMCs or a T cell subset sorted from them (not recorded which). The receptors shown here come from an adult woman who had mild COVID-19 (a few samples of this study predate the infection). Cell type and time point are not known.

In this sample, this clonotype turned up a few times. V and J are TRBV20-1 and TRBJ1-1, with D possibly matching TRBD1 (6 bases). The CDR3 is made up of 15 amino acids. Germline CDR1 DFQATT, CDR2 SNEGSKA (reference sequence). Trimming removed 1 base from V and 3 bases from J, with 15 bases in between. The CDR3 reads CSARAQGRWYTEAFF. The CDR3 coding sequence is TGCAGTGCTAGAGCTCAGGGGCGTTGGTACACTGAAGCTTTCTTT.

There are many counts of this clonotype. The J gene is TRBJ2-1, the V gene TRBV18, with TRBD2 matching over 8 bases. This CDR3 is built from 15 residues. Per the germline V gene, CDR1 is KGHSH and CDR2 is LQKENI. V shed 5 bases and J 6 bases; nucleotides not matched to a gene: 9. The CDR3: CASSGSGLVRNEQFF. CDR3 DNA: TGTGCCAGCTCAGGCTCGGGACTAGTTCGCAATGAGCAGTTCTTC. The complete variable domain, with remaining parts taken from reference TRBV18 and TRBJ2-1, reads NAGVMQNPRHLVRRRGQEARLRCSPMKGHSHVYWYRQLPEEGLKFMVYLQKENIIDESGMPKERFSAEFPKEGPSILRIQQVVRGDSAAYFCASSGSGLVRNEQFFGPGTRLTVL.

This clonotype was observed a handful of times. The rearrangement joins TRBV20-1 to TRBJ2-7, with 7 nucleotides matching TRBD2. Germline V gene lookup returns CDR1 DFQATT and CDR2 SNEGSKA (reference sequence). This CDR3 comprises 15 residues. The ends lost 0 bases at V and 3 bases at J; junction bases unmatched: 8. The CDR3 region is CSARDGGASGYEQYF. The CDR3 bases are TGCAGTGCTAGAGATGGAGGGGCTAGCGGCTACGAGCAGTACTTC.

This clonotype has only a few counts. This chain's CDR3 is CASSVTPQGVGQFF. The CDR3 DNA reads as TGTGCCAGCAGCGTAACTCCCCAGGGAGTAGGGCAGTTCTTC. The chain is built from TRBV9 and TRBJ2-1; D may be TRBD1 or TRBD2 (5 bases each). This CDR3 has 14 amino acids. Germline-derived CDR1 and CDR2 are SGDLS and YYNGEE. V lost 1 base and J 12 bases, leaving 17 bases between the germline ends. Complete variable domain (other parts from reference TRBV9 and TRBJ2-1): DSGVTQTPKHLITATGQRVTLRCSPRSGDLSVYWYQQSLDQGLQFLIQYYNGEERAKGNILERFSAQQFPDLHSELNLSSLELGDSALYFCASSVTPQGVGQFFGPGTRLTVL.

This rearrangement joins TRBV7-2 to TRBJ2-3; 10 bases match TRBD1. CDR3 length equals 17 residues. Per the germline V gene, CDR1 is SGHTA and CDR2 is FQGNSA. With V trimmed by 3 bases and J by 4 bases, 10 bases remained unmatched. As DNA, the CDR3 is TGTGCCAGCAGCTTGTCCCGGGACAGGGGATACCCAGATACGCAGTATTTT. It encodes CASSLSRDRGYPDTQYF. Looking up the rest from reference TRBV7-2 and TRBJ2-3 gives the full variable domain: GAGVSQSPSNKVTEKGKDVELRCDPISGHTALYWYRQSLGQGLEFLIYFQGNSAPDKSGLPSDRFSAERTGGSVSTLTIQRTQQEDSAVYLCASSLSRDRGYPDTQYFGPGTRLTVL.

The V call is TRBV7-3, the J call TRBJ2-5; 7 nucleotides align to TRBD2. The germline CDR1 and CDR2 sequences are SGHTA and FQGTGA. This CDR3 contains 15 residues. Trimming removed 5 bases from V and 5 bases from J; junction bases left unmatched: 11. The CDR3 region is CASSPLGGRSETQYF. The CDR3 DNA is TGTGCCAGCAGCCCCCTAGGCGGGAGAAGCGAGACCCAGTACTTC.

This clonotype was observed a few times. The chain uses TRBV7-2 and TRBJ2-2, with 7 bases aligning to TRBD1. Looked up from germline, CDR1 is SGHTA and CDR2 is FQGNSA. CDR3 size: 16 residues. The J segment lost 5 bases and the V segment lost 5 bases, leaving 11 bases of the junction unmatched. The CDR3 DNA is TGTGCCAGCAGCCCCCAGCCCGGGACAGTTACCGGGGAGCTGTTTTTT. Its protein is CASSPQPGTVTGELFF.

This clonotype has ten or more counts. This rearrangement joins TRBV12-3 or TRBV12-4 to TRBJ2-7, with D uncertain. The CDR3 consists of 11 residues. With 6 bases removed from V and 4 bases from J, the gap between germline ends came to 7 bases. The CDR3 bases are TGTGCCAGCAGCTCCACTTACGAGCAGTACTTC. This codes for CASSSTYEQYF.

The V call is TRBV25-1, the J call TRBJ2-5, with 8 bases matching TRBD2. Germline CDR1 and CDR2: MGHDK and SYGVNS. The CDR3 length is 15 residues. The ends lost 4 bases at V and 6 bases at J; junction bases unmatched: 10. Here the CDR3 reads CASSGRGLATKTQYF. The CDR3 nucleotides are TGTGCCAGCAGTGGCCGAGGACTAGCAACAAAGACCCAGTACTTC. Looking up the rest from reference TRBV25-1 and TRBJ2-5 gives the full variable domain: EADIYQTPRYLVIGTGKKITLECSQTMGHDKMYWYQQDPGMELHLIHYSYGVNSTEKGDLSSESTVSRIRTEHFPLTLESARPSHTSQYLCASSGRGLATKTQYFGPGTRLLVL.

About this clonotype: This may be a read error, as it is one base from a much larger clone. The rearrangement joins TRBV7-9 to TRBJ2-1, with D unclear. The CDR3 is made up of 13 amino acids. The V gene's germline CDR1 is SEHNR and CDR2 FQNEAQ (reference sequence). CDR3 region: CASTLVLNNEQFF. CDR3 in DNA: TGTGCCAGCACCTTAGTACTAAACAATGAGCAGTTCTTC.

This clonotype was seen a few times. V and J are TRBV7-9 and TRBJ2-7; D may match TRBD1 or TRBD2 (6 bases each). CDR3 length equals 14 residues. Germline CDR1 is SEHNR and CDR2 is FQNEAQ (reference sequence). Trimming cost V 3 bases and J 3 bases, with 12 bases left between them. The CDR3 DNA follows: TGTGCCAGCAGCTTTCCTGGGGGGCTCTACGAGCAGTACTTC. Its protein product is CASSFPGGLYEQYF.

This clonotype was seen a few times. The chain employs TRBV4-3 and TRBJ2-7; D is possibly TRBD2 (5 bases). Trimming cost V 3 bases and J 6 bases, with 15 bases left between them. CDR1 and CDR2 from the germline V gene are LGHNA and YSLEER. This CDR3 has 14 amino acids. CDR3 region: CASSQDTRVAEQYF. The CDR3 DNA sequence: TGCGCCAGCAGCCAGGATACTAGAGTCGCCGAGCAGTACTTC.

CDR3 sequence (DNA): TGTGCCAGCAGCTCCGCCTGGGGTTCAGCAAAGGTGGACAATGAGCAGTTCTTC. Protein product: CASSSAWGSAKVDNEQFF. This sequence joins TRBV7-8 and TRBJ2-1; the D is unclear. V was cut by 4 bases and J by 5 bases, with 24 bases left in between. The CDR3 spans 18 residues. The V gene's germline CDR1 is SGHVS and CDR2 FQNEAQ. Full variable domain (remainder filled in from reference TRBV7-8 and TRBJ2-1): GAGVSQSPRYKVAKRGQDVALRCDPISGHVSLFWYQQALGQGPEFLTYFQNEAQLDKSGLPSDRFFAERPEGSVSTLKIQRTQQEDSAVYLCASSSAWGSAKVDNEQFFGPGTRLTVL.

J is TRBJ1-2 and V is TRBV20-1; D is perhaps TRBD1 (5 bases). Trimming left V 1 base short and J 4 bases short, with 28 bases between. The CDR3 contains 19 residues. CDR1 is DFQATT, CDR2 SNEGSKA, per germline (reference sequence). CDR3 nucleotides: TGCAGTGCTAGAGCGTATGATGGGACGACCTCGACTAACCCCTATGGCTACACCTTC. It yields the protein CSARAYDGTTSTNPYGYTF.

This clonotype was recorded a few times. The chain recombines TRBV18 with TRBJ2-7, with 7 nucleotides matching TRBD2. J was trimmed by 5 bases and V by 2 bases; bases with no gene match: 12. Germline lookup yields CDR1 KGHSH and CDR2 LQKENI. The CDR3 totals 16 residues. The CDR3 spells CASSPVAGGSFHEQYF. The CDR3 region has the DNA TGTGCCAGCTCACCAGTGGCTGGCGGGAGTTTCCACGAGCAGTACTTC.

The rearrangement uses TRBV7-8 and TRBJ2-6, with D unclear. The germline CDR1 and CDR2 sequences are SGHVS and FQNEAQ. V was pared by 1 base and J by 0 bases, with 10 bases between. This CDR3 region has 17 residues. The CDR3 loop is CASSLDLWRSGANVLTF. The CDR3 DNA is TGTGCCAGCAGCTTAGATCTCTGGCGCTCTGGGGCCAACGTCCTGACTTTC.

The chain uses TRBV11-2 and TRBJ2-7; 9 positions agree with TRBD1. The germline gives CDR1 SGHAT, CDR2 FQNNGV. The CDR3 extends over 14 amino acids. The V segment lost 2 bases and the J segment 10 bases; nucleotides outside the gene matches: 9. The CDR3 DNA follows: TGTGCCAGCAGCTTAAAAACACAGGGGGCGTACCAGTACTTC. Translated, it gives CASSLKTQGAYQYF. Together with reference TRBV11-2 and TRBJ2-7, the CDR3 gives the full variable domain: EAGVAQSPRYKIIEKRQSVAFWCNPISGHATLYWYQQILGQGPKLLIQFQNNGVVDDSQLPKDRFSAERLKGVDSTLKIQPAKLEDSAVYLCASSLKTQGAYQYFGPGTRLTVT.

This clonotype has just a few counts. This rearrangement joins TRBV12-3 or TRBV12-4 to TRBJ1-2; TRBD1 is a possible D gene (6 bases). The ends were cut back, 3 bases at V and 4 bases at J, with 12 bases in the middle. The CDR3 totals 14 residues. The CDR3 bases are TGTGCCAGCAGTTTCCTGGACAGACCCTATGGCTACACCTTC. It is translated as CASSFLDRPYGYTF.

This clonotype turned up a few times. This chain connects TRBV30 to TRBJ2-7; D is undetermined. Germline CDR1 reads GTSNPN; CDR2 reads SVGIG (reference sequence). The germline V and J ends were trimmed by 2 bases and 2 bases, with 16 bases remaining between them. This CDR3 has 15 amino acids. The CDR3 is CAWSISWASTYEQYF. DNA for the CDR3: TGTGCCTGGAGTATATCGTGGGCCTCCACCTACGAGCAGTACTTC. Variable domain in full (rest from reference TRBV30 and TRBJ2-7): SQTIHQWPATLVQPVGSPLSLECTVEGTSNPNLYWYRQAAGRGLQLLFYSVGIGQISSEVPQNLSASRPQDRQFILSSKKLLLSDSGFYLCAWSISWASTYEQYFGPGTRLTVT.

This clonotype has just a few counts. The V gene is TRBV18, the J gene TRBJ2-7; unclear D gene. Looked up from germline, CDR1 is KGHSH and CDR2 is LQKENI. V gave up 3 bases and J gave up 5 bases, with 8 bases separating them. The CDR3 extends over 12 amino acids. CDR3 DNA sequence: TGTGCCAGCTCACCCGGAAGGGACGAGCAGTACTTC. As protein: CASSPGRDEQYF.